This passage covers 10 T cell receptor beta chains from one sample sequenced in a study of naive and memory T cell subsets. Two oligonucleotides, mixed equimolar, formed the beta constant-region primer covering TRBC1 and TRBC2. Four rounds of PCR amplified the ligated cDNA using nested alpha and beta constant-region primers plus SP2. TCRdb used MiXCR to reprocess the UMI-ligation and nested PCR reads, holding one entry per CDR3 protein. The table lists 20,000 to 25,000 distinct CDR3 sequences, 7% to 10% of them singletons. The sequencing input was central memory CD8+ T cells from blood. The receptors here all came from a human donor in good health.

The chain combines TRBV28 with TRBJ2-1; perhaps TRBD2 as D (6 bases). Germline assignment: CDR1 MDHEN and CDR2 SYDVKM. The V gene lost 10 bases and the J gene lost 2 bases, with 15 bases spanning the gap. This CDR3 is 14 amino acids long. The CDR3 nucleotides are TGTGCCACTCCGATAGCGGCCACCTACAATGAGCAGTTCTTC. This translates into CATPIAATYNEQFF.

Of note for this clonotype: Sequence at one end of the junction differs from germline and may be a read error. V usage is TRBV2 and J usage is TRBJ2-7, with TRBD1 identical over 9 bases. Germline lookup yields CDR1 SNHLY and CDR2 FYNNEI. This CDR3 is 17 amino acids long. The CDR3 is CASSEGTGGQGYYEQYF. In DNA form, the CDR3 reads TGTGCCAGCAGCGAAGGGACCGGAGGACAGGGGTATTACGAGCAGTACTTC.

This clonotype was recorded at least ten times. This rearrangement joins TRBV7-2 to TRBJ1-1; D is uncertain. Germline assignment: CDR1 SGHTA and CDR2 FQGNSA. V shed 2 bases and J shed 2 bases, with 6 bases lying between them. This CDR3 is 13 amino acids long. The CDR3, as DNA: TGTGCCAGCAGCTTATCGGGAAACACTGAAGCTTTCTTT. Residues: CASSLSGNTEAFF.

The rearrangement uses TRBV7-9 and TRBJ2-7; no definite D call. The germline V gene encodes CDR1 SEHNR and CDR2 FQNEAQ (reference sequence). The CDR3 is made up of 12 amino acids. Trimming cost V 8 bases and J 3 bases, with 11 bases left between them. The CDR3 here is CASGSRHYEQYF. The CDR3 bases are TGTGCCAGCGGCAGCCGACACTACGAGCAGTACTTC.

This clonotype was found a few times. The chain combines TRBV24-1 with TRBJ2-5; D may be TRBD2 (6 bases). The germline V gene encodes CDR1 KGHDR and CDR2 SFDVKD. The CDR3 loop spans 13 amino acids. V lost 9 bases to trimming and J lost 4 bases, with 14 bases between them. The CDR3 spells CATAQDGRETQYF. The DNA for the CDR3 is TGTGCCACCGCCCAAGACGGGAGAGAGACCCAGTACTTC.

In this sample, this clonotype turned up a few times. This chain connects TRBV2 to TRBJ2-1; D not certain. Trimming stripped 3 bases from V and 9 bases from J, with 12 bases between. The germline gives CDR1 SNHLY, CDR2 FYNNEI. The CDR3 totals 13 residues. The CDR3 nucleotides read TGTGCCAGCAGTGAGATGGGGATTTCTGAGCAGTTCTTC. Translation: CASSEMGISEQFF. The variable domain in full, with the rest retrieved from reference TRBV2 and TRBJ2-1, is EPEVTQTPSHQVTQMGQEVILRCVPISNHLYFYWYRQILGQKVEFLVSFYNNEISEKSEIFDDQFSVERPDGSNFTLKIRSTKLEDSAMYFCASSEMGISEQFFGPGTRLTVL.

This clonotype was seen many times. CDR3 sequence: CASSPGREQPQHF. CDR3 bases: TGTGCCAGCAGCCCAGGACGTGAACAGCCCCAGCATTTT. V is TRBV7-2 and J is TRBJ1-5; D is undetermined. CDR1 is SGHTA, CDR2 FQGNSA, per germline. Trimming cost V 5 bases and J 7 bases, with 12 bases left between them. The CDR3 is 13 amino acids.

This clonotype occurred a few times. The chain uses TRBV6-5 and TRBJ2-3, with a possible D match to TRBD2 (5 bases). V was pared by 6 bases and J by 3 bases, with 10 bases between. Germline CDR1 is MNHEY and CDR2 is SVGAGI. The CDR3 sequence is 13 residues long. CDR3 sequence: CASSHGVTDTQYF. The CDR3 region has the DNA TGTGCCAGCAGCCACGGGGTAACAGATACGCAGTATTTT.

The chain employs TRBV6-1 and TRBJ2-2, with 9 bases that match TRBD2. CDR3 size: 15 residues. V gave up 2 bases and J gave up 4 bases; unmatched junction bases: 2. Germline V gives CDR1 MNHNS, CDR2 SASEGT. The CDR3 protein is CASSELAGSTGELFF. CDR3 bases: TGTGCCAGCAGTGAACTAGCGGGGAGCACCGGGGAGCTGTTTTTT.

The J gene is TRBJ1-6, the V gene TRBV7-3, with TRBD1 matching over 10 bases. The CDR3 has 14 residues. Germline assignment: CDR1 SGHTA and CDR2 FQGTGA. Trimming at V came to 3 bases and at J to 9 bases, leaving 2 bases not matched to a gene. Here the CDR3 reads CASSFGQGGSPLHF. The CDR3 nucleotides are TGTGCCAGCAGCTTCGGACAGGGGGGTTCACCCCTCCACTTT. Complete variable domain (other parts from reference TRBV7-3 and TRBJ1-6): GAGVSQTPSNKVTEKGKYVELRCDPISGHTALYWYRQSLGQGPEFLIYFQGTGAADDSGLPNDRFFAVRPEGSVSTLKIQRTERGDSAVYLCASSFGQGGSPLHFGNGTRLTVT.